This T cell receptor beta chain derives from a study of blood T cell repertoires in COVID-19. Enrollees, roughly 18 to 90 years old, lived in about two dozen US areas. Authors' data handling: Estimation of nucleated cell counts relied on the amplification of reference gene primers. Generated by immunoSEQ multiplex PCR, the TCRdb table keeps only in-frame clones and is missing some. That table gives V, J and clone size, and the DNA gave D and trimming. Among 150,000 to 250,000 clones listed, approximately 84% were seen once. Source material: PBMCs or T cells enriched from blood (not recorded which). This clonotype originated in a man aged 40-50 years who had recovered from COVID-19.

CDR3 amino acids: CASSMGYRGPQPQHF. DNA of the CDR3: TGTGCCAGTAGTATGGGTTACAGGGGGCCTCAGCCCCAGCATTTT. The chain carries TRBV19 and TRBJ1-5; 9 nucleotides align to TRBD1. The germline CDR1 and CDR2 sequences are LNHDA and SQIVND (reference sequence). With 3 bases clipped from V and 6 bases from J, the junction kept 6 bases outside the gene matches. The CDR3 consists of 15 residues.